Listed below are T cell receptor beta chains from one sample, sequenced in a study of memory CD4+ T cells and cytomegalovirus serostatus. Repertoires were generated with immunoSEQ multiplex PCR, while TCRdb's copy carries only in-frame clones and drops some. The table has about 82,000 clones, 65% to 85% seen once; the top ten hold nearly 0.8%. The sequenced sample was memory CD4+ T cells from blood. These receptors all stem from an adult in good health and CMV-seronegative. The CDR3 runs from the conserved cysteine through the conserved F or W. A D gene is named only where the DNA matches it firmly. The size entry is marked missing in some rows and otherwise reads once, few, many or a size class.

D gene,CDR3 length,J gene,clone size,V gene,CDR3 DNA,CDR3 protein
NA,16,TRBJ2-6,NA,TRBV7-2,TGTGCCAGCAGCTTAGACCTAGGGGCTGGGGCCAACGTCCTGACTTTC,CASSLDLGAGANVLTF
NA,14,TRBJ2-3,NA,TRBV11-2,TGTGCCAGCAGCCGACAGGTTAACACAGATACGCAGTATTTT,CASSRQVNTDTQYF
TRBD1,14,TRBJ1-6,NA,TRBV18,TGTGCCAGCTCGCCGGACAGGAGTAATTCACCCCTCCACTTT,CASSPDRSNSPLHF
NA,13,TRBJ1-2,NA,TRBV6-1,TGTGCCAGCAGTGAATCAAGAGGGTTCGTCTACACCTTC,CASSESRGFVYTF
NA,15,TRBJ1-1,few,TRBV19,TGTGCCAGGGGGGAACCGGGACACTACCACACTGAAGCTTTCTTT,CARGEPGHYHTEAFF
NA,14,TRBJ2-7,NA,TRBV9,TGTGCCAGCAGTTTTGGAGGTGACAGCTACGAGCAGTACTTC,CASSFGGDSYEQYF
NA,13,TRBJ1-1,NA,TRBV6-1,TGTGCCAGCAGTGCCTCAGGGTCTCCTGAAGCTTTCTTT,CASSASGSPEAFF
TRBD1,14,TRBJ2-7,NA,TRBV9,TGTGCCAGCAGCCTAACAGGGGAGACCTACGAGCAGTACTTC,CASSLTGETYEQYF
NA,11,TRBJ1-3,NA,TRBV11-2,TGTGCCAGCAGCCAGCACGAAAGTTCGGATTTT,CASSQHESSDF
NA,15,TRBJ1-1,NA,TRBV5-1,TGCGCCAGCAGCCCTCAAGGGGGGGGGAACACTGAAGCTTTCTTT,CASSPQGGGNTEAFF
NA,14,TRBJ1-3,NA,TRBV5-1,TGCGCCAGCAGCTTGGTTGGGGTTGGAAACACCATATATTTT,CASSLVGVGNTIYF
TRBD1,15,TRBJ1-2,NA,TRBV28,TGTGCCTGCAGCCCTAGACAGGGGAAGGGCTATGGCTACACCTTC,CACSPRQGKGYGYTF
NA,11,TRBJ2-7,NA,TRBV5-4,TGTGCCAGCAGCAATCTATACGAGCAGTACTTC,CASSNLYEQYF
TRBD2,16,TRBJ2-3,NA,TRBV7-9,TGTGCCAGCAGCTTACTAGCGGGGGGGGTCACAGATACGCAGTATTTT,CASSLLAGGVTDTQYF
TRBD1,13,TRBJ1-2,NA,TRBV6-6,TGTGCCAGCAGTTACTCAGGGGGCACTGGCTACACCTTC,CASSYSGGTGYTF
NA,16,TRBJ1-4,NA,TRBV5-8,TGTGCCAGCAGCTTGATGGGGGCGCCAACTAATGAAAAACTGTTTTTT,CASSLMGAPTNEKLFF
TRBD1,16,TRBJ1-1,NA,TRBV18,TGTGCCAGCTCACCTCCAGCAGGGGGCAGGGGCACTGAAGCTTTCTTT,CASSPPAGGRGTEAFF
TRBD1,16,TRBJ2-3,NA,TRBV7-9,TGTGCCAGCAGCTTAGGGGACAGGGGGCACACAGATACGCAGTATTTT,CASSLGDRGHTDTQYF
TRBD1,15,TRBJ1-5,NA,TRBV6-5,TGTGCCAGCAGCCCGACAGGGAGTAGAAATCAGCCCCAGCATTTT,CASSPTGSRNQPQHF
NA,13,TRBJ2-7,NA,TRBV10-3,TGTGCCATCAGTGACAGCGCTTCCTACGAGCAGTACTTC,CAISDSASYEQYF
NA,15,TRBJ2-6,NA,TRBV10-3,TGTGCCATCAGGTCTCAACTCTCTGGGGCCAACGTCCTGACTTTC,CAIRSQLSGANVLTF
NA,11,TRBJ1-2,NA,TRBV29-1,TGCAGCGTTGAAAGAATGGCTGGCTACACCTTC,CSVERMAGYTF